Listed below are T cell receptor beta chains from one sample, sequenced in a study of cytomegalovirus exposure and HLA in healthy donors. Some clones are missing from TCRdb's copy, which holds only in-frame ones; the method was immunoSEQ multiplex PCR. Seen here are tens of thousands of clones, more than 60% observed once, and the top ten hold roughly 3.2%. The sequencing sample was made of PBMCs. Every receptor here comes from a man over 45 in good health and CMV-seropositive. Both conserved end residues are part of each CDR3. The D gene is left open where the match is weak. Clone size is not always given. Where it is, it says once, few, many or a class for expanded clones.

>-|TRBV11-2|TRBJ2-6|-
TGTGCCAGCAGCCCCCTGAGCTCTGGGGCCAACGTCCTGACTTTC
CASSPLSSGANVLTF
>-|TRBV5-1|TRBJ2-1|TRBD2
TGCGCCAGCAGCTTTGGTAGCGGGACCTACAATGAGCAGTTCTTC
CASSFGSGTYNEQFF
>-|TRBV5-1|TRBJ2-1|TRBD1
TGCGCCAGCAGCTTCGAACCGGGACAGGGGACGTTCTTC
CASSFEPGQGTFF
>-|TRBV5-1|TRBJ1-1|-
TGCGCCAGCAGCAGGCAGGCCCCTGGGAACACTGAAGCTTTCTTT
CASSRQAPGNTEAFF
>-|TRBV11-2|TRBJ2-2|-
TGTGCCAGCAGCCCCGTTGCCGGGGAGCTGTTTTTT
CASSPVAGELFF
>-|TRBV9|TRBJ2-3|-
TGTGCCAGCAGCGAGGGGGACGGGACGGTAAGCACAGATACGCAGTATTTT
CASSEGDGTVSTDTQYF
>-|TRBV7-9|TRBJ1-1|-
TGTGCCAGCAGCTTAGCAGCCACGAACACTGAAGCTTTCTTT
CASSLAATNTEAFF
>-|TRBV11-1|TRBJ2-7|TRBD2
TGTGCCAGCAGCTTATTGACTAGCGAATACGAGCAGTACTTC
CASSLLTSEYEQYF
>-|TRBV5-1|TRBJ2-3|-
TGCGCCAGCAGCTTGGGATCCTCAACTAGCACAGATACGCAGTATTTT
CASSLGSSTSTDTQYF
>-|TRBV5-1|TRBJ2-7|TRBD1
TGCGCCAGCAGCTTCCAGGGGGCCTACGAGCAGTACTTC
CASSFQGAYEQYF
>few|TRBV10-3|TRBJ1-2|TRBD1
TGTGCCATCAGTGAGGGGACAGGATTCATCTATGGCTACACCTTC
CAISEGTGFIYGYTF
>-|TRBV6-1|TRBJ2-7|-
TGTGCCAGCGTTGGGGGCCGCGAGCAGTACTTC
CASVGGREQYF
>-|TRBV9|TRBJ2-2|-
TGTGCCAGCAGCGTGCAACAGGGGAACACCGGGGAGCTGTTTTTT
CASSVQQGNTGELFF
>-|TRBV6-5|TRBJ1-1|TRBD1
TGTGCCAGCAGCCGTTTCGGGACAGCCAACACTGAAGCTTTCTTT
CASSRFGTANTEAFF
>-|TRBV5-1|TRBJ2-1|TRBD2
TGCGCCAGCAGCTTGGATACTAGCGGGGGCTACAATGAGCAGTTCTTC
CASSLDTSGGYNEQFF
>-|TRBV4-3|TRBJ2-4|-
TGCGCCAGCAGCCAAGGCATAGGGGGGGTAGCCAAAAACATTCAGTACTTC
CASSQGIGGVAKNIQYF
>-|TRBV30|TRBJ1-4|TRBD1
TGTGCCTGGAGTGTCAGGGGGAGTAATCGGGAAAAACTGTTTTTT
CAWSVRGSNREKLFF
>-|TRBV7-9|TRBJ2-5|-
TGTGCCAGCAGCTTTGCAGGTTGGCAAGAGACCCAGTACTTC
CASSFAGWQETQYF
>-|TRBV5-1|TRBJ2-6|TRBD2
TGCGCCAGCAGCTTGGCGGGACTAGCGGGAGCTGGGGCCAACGTCCTGACTTTC
CASSLAGLAGAGANVLTF
>medium-sized|TRBV6-5|TRBJ1-2|-
TGTGCCAGCAGTTACCCAAACAGGGATGGCTACACCTTC
CASSYPNRDGYTF
>-|TRBV30|TRBJ2-3|-
TGTGCCTGGACAAGCGAAAGCACAGATACGCAGTATTTT
CAWTSESTDTQYF
>-|TRBV5-4|TRBJ2-2|TRBD2
TGTGCCAGCAGCTTGGGACTAGCGGGAAGCACCGGGGAGCTGTTTTTT
CASSLGLAGSTGELFF
>once|TRBV7-2|TRBJ1-4|TRBD1
TGTGCCAGCAGCGGGGACAGGGTAGGATTAGGGGAAAAACTGTTTTTT
CASSGDRVGLGEKLFF
>few|TRBV15|TRBJ2-1|-
TGTGCCACCAGCAGAGAGCGGGAACCCTACAATGAGCAGTTCTTC
CATSREREPYNEQFF
>-|TRBV29-1|TRBJ2-7|TRBD1
TGCAGCGTTGAGTTAGGCGACAGGGGCTACGAGCAGTACTTC
CSVELGDRGYEQYF
>-|TRBV4-3|TRBJ2-1|TRBD1
TGCGCCAGCAGCCCGGGACAGTACATCTCAAGTGAGCAGTTCTTC
CASSPGQYISSEQFF
>-|TRBV5-1|TRBJ2-2|-
TGCGCCAGCAGCTTGAAGGGCAGGGGCAAAAACACCGGGGAGCTGTTTTTT
CASSLKGRGKNTGELFF
>once|TRBV6-6|TRBJ2-1|TRBD2
TGTGCCAGCAGCCCACTAGCGGAAGAGCAGTTCTTC
CASSPLAEEQFF
>-|TRBV7-9|TRBJ1-2|-
TGTTCCAGCAGCTTAGTTGAACAAGAGGATGGCTACACCTTC
CSSSLVEQEDGYTF
>once|TRBV5-4|TRBJ2-3|TRBD2
TGTGCCAGCAGTGAGCTAGCGGGAGGGAAGGGCACAGATACGCAGTATTTT
CASSELAGGKGTDTQYF
>few|TRBV11-3|TRBJ2-7|-
TGTGCCAGCAGCTTAAACCGTGACAGAGATTTCTACGAGCAGTACTTC
CASSLNRDRDFYEQYF
>few|TRBV9|TRBJ2-4|TRBD1
TGTGCCAGCAGCGTAGGCAGGGGGTCGGGCATTCAGTACTTC
CASSVGRGSGIQYF
>-|TRBV28|TRBJ2-7|-
TGTGCCAGCAGTTTATTTAGAGGGGGCTACGAGCAGTACTTC
CASSLFRGGYEQYF
>-|TRBV19|TRBJ2-5|TRBD2
TGTGCCAGTAGTTGGGAGCGGGAGGGCCAAGAGACCCAGTACTTC
CASSWEREGQETQYF
>-|TRBV28|TRBJ2-3|-
TGTGCCAGCAGTTTAGATCTCGCGGCGAGCACAGATACGCAGTATTTT
CASSLDLAASTDTQYF
>few|TRBV4-3|TRBJ1-5|-
TGCGCCAGCAGCCAATATCTCCACGTAGAAGGCAATCAGCCCCAGCATTTT
CASSQYLHVEGNQPQHF
>-|TRBV11-1|TRBJ2-2|-
TGTGCCAGCAGCTTAGGCGTAACGAACACCGGGGAGCTGTTTTTT
CASSLGVTNTGELFF
>-|TRBV4-1|TRBJ1-2|TRBD1
TGTGCCAGCAGCTCGTCTGGGACAGGGGGTTATGGCTACACCTTC
CASSSSGTGGYGYTF
>-|TRBV11-2|TRBJ2-4|-
TGTGCCAGCAGCTCATACAGGGGACTAAACATTCAGTACTTC
CASSSYRGLNIQYF
>-|TRBV27|TRBJ2-5|-
TGTGCCAGCAGATCCCTCCCACCAGGAGAGACCCAGTACTTC
CASRSLPPGETQYF
>-|TRBV30|TRBJ1-2|-
TGTGCCTGGTCTCGGGACAACTCTGGCTACACCTTC
CAWSRDNSGYTF
>-|TRBV7-8|TRBJ2-6|-
TGTGCCAGCAGTAGGTCTGGGGCCAACGGCCTGACTTTC
CASSRSGANGLTF